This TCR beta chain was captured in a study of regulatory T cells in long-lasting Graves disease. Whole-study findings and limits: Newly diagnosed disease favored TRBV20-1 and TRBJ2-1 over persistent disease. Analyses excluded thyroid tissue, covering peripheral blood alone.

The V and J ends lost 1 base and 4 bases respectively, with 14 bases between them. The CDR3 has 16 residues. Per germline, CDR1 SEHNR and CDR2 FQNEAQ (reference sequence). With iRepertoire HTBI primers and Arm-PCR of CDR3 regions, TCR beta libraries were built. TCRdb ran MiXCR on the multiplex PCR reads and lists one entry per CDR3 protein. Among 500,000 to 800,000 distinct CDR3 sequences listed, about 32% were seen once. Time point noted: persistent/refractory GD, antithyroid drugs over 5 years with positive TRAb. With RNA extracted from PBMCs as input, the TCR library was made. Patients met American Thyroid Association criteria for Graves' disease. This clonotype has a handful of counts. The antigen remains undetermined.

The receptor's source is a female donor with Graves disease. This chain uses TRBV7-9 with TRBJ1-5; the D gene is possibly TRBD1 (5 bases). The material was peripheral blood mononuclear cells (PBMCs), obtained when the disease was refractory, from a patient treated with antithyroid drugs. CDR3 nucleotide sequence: TGTGCCAGCAGCTTAGTCATGGGGACCCTGAATCAGCCCCAGCATTTT. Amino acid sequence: CASSLVMGTLNQPQHF.